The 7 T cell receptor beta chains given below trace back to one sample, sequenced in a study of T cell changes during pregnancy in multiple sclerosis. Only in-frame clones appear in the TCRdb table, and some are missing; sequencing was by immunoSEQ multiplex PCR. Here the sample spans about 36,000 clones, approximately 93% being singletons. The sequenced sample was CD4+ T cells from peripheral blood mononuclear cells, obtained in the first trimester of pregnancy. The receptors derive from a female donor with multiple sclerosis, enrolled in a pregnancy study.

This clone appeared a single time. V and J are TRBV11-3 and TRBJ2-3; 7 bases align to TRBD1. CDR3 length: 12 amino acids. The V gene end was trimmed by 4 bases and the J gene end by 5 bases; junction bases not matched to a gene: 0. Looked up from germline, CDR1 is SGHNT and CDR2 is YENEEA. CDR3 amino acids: CASSYRGDTQYF. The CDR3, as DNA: TGTGCCAGCAGCTACAGGGGAGATACGCAGTATTTT.

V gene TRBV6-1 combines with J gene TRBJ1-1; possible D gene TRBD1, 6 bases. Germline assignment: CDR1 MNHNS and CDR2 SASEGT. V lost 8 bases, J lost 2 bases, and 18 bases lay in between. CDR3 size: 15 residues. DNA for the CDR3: TGTGCCAGCGAACGACGGGACACCCTTAACACTGAAGCTTTCTTT. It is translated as CASERRDTLNTEAFF.

In nucleotides, the CDR3 is TGTGCCAGCAGTACCCTAGGACAGGGATCTGAAAAACTGTTTTTT. Its protein product is CASSTLGQGSEKLFF. V is TRBV28 and J is TRBJ1-4, with 8 bases fitting TRBD1. J was trimmed by 7 bases and V by 5 bases; bases with no gene match: 9. Germline values: CDR1 MDHEN, CDR2 SYDVKM. CDR3 length: 15 residues.

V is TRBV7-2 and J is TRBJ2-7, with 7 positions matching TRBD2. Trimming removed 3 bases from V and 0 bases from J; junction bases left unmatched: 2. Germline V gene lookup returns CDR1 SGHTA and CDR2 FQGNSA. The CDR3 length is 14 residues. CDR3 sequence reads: CASSFRTSSYEQYF. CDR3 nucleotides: TGTGCCAGCAGCTTCCGGACTAGCTCCTACGAGCAGTACTTC. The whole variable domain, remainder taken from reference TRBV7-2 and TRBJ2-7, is GAGVSQSPSNKVTEKGKDVELRCDPISGHTALYWYRQSLGQGLEFLIYFQGNSAPDKSGLPSDRFSAERTGGSVSTLTIQRTQQEDSAVYLCASSFRTSSYEQYFGPGTRLTVT.

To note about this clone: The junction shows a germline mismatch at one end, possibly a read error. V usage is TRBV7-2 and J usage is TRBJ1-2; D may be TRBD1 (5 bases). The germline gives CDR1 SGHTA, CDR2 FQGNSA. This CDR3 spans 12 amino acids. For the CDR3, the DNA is TGTGCCAGCACTACTTGGGACTACGGCTACACCTTC. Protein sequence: CASTTWDYGYTF.

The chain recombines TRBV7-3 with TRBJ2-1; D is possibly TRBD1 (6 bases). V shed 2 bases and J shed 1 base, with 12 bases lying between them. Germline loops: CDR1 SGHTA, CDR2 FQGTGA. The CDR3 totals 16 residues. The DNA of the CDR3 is TGTGCCAGCAGCTTAGGGGGCACAAAGTCCTACAATGAGCAGTTCTTC. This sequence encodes CASSLGGTKSYNEQFF.

The CDR3 DNA is TGTGCCAGCCCCAAGTCGGGGGAAAACTACAATGAGCAGTTCTTC. This gives the protein CASPKSGENYNEQFF. The genes are TRBV7-9 and TRBJ2-1; TRBD2 is a possible D gene (6 bases). CDR3 length: 15 amino acids. Germline V gives CDR1 SEHNR, CDR2 FQNEAQ (reference sequence). Deletions cut 8 bases from V and 3 bases from J, with 17 bases between.